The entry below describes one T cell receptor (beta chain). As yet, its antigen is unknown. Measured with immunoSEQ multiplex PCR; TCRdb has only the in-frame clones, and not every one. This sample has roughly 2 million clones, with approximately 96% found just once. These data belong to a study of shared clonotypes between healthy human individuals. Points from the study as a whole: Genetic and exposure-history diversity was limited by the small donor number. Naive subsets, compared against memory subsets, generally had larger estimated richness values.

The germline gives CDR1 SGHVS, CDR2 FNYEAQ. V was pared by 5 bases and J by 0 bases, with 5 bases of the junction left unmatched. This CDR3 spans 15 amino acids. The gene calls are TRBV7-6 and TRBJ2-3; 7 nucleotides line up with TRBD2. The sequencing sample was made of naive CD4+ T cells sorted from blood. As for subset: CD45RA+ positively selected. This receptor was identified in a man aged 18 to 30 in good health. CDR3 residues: CASSPSGTSTDTQYF. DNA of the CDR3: TGTGCCAGCAGCCCGAGCGGGACTAGCACAGATACGCAGTATTTT.